What follows are 15 T cell receptor beta chains derived from one specimen sequenced in a study of T cell repertoires in cytomegalovirus infection. TCRdb reanalysed the reads using MiXCR and keeps one entry per CDR3 protein. The sample lists about 900,000 distinct CDR3 sequences; roughly 31% were seen once. Their antigen targets remain unknown. Source: cultured CD8+ T cells from PBMCs, taken from culture after CMV antigen stimulation. Source of these receptors: a human donor in good health (CMV status not recorded). Some clones in this sample may be carry-over from other donors' samples.

The chain recombines TRBV29-1 with TRBJ1-1; TRBD1 might be the D (5 bases). The CDR3 has 11 residues. The V end was cut by 7 bases, the J end by 6 bases, with 12 bases between. The V gene's germline CDR1 is SQVTM and CDR2 ANQGSEA. CDR3 coding DNA: TGCAGCGGGGGTAGGGGCTCTGAAGCTTTCTTT. Translation: CSGGRGSEAFF.

The chain links TRBV4-1 to TRBJ2-2, with D hard to call. The CDR3 length is 11 residues. Looked up from germline, CDR1 is MGHRA and CDR2 is YSYEKL. V was pared by 0 bases and J by 7 bases, with 0 bases between. The DNA of the CDR3 is TGCGCCAGCAGCCAAGACGGGGAGCTGTTTTTT. Translating it yields CASSQDGELFF.

The genes are TRBV5-1 and TRBJ2-3; D remains unclear. This CDR3 is built from 14 residues. Trimming took off 5 bases at V and 4 bases at J, with 14 bases between the two ends. Per the germline V gene, CDR1 is SGHRS and CDR2 is YFSETQ. DNA of the CDR3: TGCGCCAGCAGTTCTACTTTAGAGGCAGATACGCAGTATTTT. Residues: CASSSTLEADTQYF.

This clonotype is deemed medium-sized. The V call is TRBV5-1, the J call TRBJ1-2, with D perhaps TRBD1 (5 bases). Trimming left V 3 bases short and J 5 bases short, with 14 bases between. Germline CDR1 reads SGHRS; CDR2 reads YFSETQ. The CDR3 extends over 14 amino acids. CDR3 loop: CASSSFRGDYGYTF. CDR3 bases: TGCGCCAGCAGCTCTTTCAGAGGGGATTATGGCTACACCTTC.

The sample holds a few counts of this clonotype. The rearrangement joins TRBV28 to TRBJ2-1; 9 nucleotides align to TRBD2. Per the germline V gene, CDR1 is MDHEN and CDR2 is SYDVKM. V lost 6 bases to trimming and J lost 6 bases; unmatched junction nucleotides: 21. The CDR3 runs 19 residues. CDR3 sequence reads: CASSCHAASPGLACNEQFF. The DNA of the CDR3 is TGTGCCAGCAGCTGTCATGCCGCATCCCCGGGACTAGCATGCAATGAGCAGTTCTTC. Filled out from reference TRBV28 and TRBJ2-1, the complete variable domain reads DVKVTQSSRYLVKRTGEKVFLECVQDMDHENMFWYRQDPGLGLRLIYFSYDVKMKEKGDIPEGYSVSREKKERFSLILESASTNQTSMYLCASSCHAASPGLACNEQFFGPGTRLTVL.

This clonotype was seen only once. This sequence joins TRBV4-1 and TRBJ2-3, with D unresolved. The CDR3 has 15 residues. With 1 base removed from V and 2 bases from J, the gap between germline ends came to 10 bases. Germline V lookup: CDR1 MGHRA, CDR2 YSYEKL. The CDR3 DNA reads as TGCGCCAGCAGCCAAGGTATCGCAATCACAGATACGCAGTATTTT. Translation gives CASSQGIAITDTQYF.

This clonotype occurred a few times. This chain connects TRBV4-2 to TRBJ1-4; D is ambiguous. CDR1 is LGHNA, CDR2 YNFKEQ, per germline. The CDR3 is made up of 15 amino acids. Deletions cut 3 bases from V and 0 bases from J, with 8 bases between. CDR3 bases: TGTGCCAGCAGCCATTACAGCGCAACTAATGAAAAACTGTTTTTT. Protein sequence: CASSHYSATNEKLFF.

The chain employs TRBV28 and TRBJ2-7, with D perhaps given as TRBD1 or TRBD2 (5 bases each). The V end was cut by 2 bases, the J end by 2 bases, with 19 bases between. CDR3 length equals 17 residues. Germline V gene lookup returns CDR1 MDHEN and CDR2 SYDVKM. CDR3 amino acids: CASSLSRAGWGTYEQYV. CDR3 nucleotide sequence: TGTGCCAGCAGTTTAAGCCGGGCCGGCTGGGGGACCTACGAGCAGTACGTC.

This clonotype was detected only a few times. V gene TRBV19 combines with J gene TRBJ1-5, with D hard to call. CDR1 and CDR2 (germline): LNHDA, SQIVND (reference sequence). The CDR3 totals 14 residues. V was pared by 8 bases and J by 2 bases, with 13 bases between. The DNA for the CDR3 is TGTGCCAGTGTGGCTTCTTATGGCAATCAGCCCCAGCATTTT. It is translated as CASVASYGNQPQHF.

Comments on this clonotype: A much larger clone is a single base away; this may be a read error. CDR3 coding DNA: TGTGCCAGCAGCTCCGACAGGGACATGAACACTGTAGCTTTCTTT. This encodes CASSSDRDMNTVAFF. The J gene is TRBJ1-1, the V gene TRBV7-2; 7 nucleotides agree with TRBD1. The CDR3 extends over 15 amino acids. CDR1 is SGHTA and CDR2 is FQGNSA in the germline V gene. Full variable domain (rest looked up from reference TRBV7-2 and TRBJ1-1): GAGVSQSPSNKVTEKGKDVELRCDPISGHTALYWYRQSLGQGLEFLIYFQGNSAPDKSGLPSDRFSAERTGGSVSTLTIQRTQQEDSAVYLCASSSDRDMNTVAFFGQGTRLTVV.

This clonotype was seen a handful of times. The chain combines TRBV2 with TRBJ1-5; D is ambiguous. The CDR3 length is 15 residues. The germline V gene encodes CDR1 SNHLY and CDR2 FYNNEI. V lost 4 bases to trimming and J lost 2 bases, with 12 bases between them. CDR3 loop: CASSGRGFGNQPQHF. CDR3 nucleotide sequence: TGTGCCAGCAGTGGACGAGGTTTTGGCAATCAGCCCCAGCATTTT.

This sequence joins TRBV11-2 and TRBJ2-7; D gene ambiguous. The CDR3 has 11 residues. From germline, CDR1 is SGHAT and CDR2 FQNNGV. V was cut by 5 bases and J by 7 bases, with 9 bases left in between. CDR3 sequence (DNA): TGTGCCAGCAGCCGTATAGGGGAGCAGTACTTC. This sequence encodes CASSRIGEQYF.

This clonotype was seen more than once but under ten times. This rearrangement joins TRBV15 to TRBJ2-1; D perhaps matches TRBD2 (6 bases). Germline CDR1 and CDR2: LNHNV and YYDKDF (reference sequence). The CDR3 runs 16 residues. V lost 3 bases, J lost 0 bases, and 12 bases lay in between. The CDR3 DNA reads TGTGCCACCAGCAGTGGGTTAGCGGTCTCCTACAATGAGCAGTTCTTC. Its translation: CATSSGLAVSYNEQFF.

This clonotype was detected many times. V usage is TRBV5-5 and J usage is TRBJ1-1; TRBD1 is a possible D gene (5 bases). The CDR3 covers 14 residues. With 1 base removed from V and 7 bases from J, the gap between germline ends came to 14 bases. The germline V gene has CDR1 SGHKS and CDR2 YYEKEE (reference sequence). The CDR3: CASSLKGTVIEAFF. The CDR3 coding sequence is TGTGCCAGCAGCTTGAAAGGGACCGTAATTGAAGCTTTCTTT. Drawing the rest from reference TRBV5-5 and TRBJ1-1, the complete variable domain is DAGVTQSPTHLIKTRGQQVTLRCSPISGHKSVSWYQQVLGQGPQFIFQYYEKEERGRGNFPDRFSARQFPNYSSELNVNALLLGDSALYLCASSLKGTVIEAFFGQGTRLTVV.

This clonotype was found a few times. This chain joins TRBV25-1 and TRBJ2-5; weak D call: TRBD1 (6 bases). V lost 7 bases and J 3 bases, leaving 9 bases between the germline ends. CDR1 MGHDK and CDR2 SYGVNS come from the germline V gene. This CDR3 contains 12 residues. The CDR3 protein is CASKPGEETQYF. In DNA, the CDR3 is TGTGCCAGCAAACCAGGGGAAGAGACCCAGTACTTC.